This record covers a single TCR beta chain. The target antigen is unknown. The length of the CDR3 is 15 residues. Germline V CDR1 and CDR2: SEHNR, FQNEAQ (reference sequence). V dropped 5 bases and J dropped 0 bases, with 10 bases sitting between them. With 60 Vbeta and 13 Jbeta primers, the PCR was carried out. Profiling relied on immunoSEQ multiplex PCR, and the TCRdb table lists in-frame clones only, not all of them. This table holds about 160,000 clones, roughly 80% found once. The sample comes from a study of cytomegalovirus exposure and HLA in healthy donors. Study-wide points: Several of the most significant clusters appeared linked to common viral pathogens, based on a later analysis. Serostatus for CMV was the only available immune exposure information. In a later analysis, V- and J-gene trimming of beta chains associated with a DCLRE1C missense variant, replicated independently.

Donors consisted of healthy bone marrow donors. The sample was PBMCs. The chain recombines TRBV7-9 with TRBJ1-4; the D gene is possibly TRBD1 (5 bases). This receptor was taken from a male donor in good health and CMV-seropositive. DNA for the CDR3: TGTGCCAGCAGCAGAGGACAAGCAACTAATGAAAAACTGTTTTTT. This translates into CASSRGQATNEKLFF.